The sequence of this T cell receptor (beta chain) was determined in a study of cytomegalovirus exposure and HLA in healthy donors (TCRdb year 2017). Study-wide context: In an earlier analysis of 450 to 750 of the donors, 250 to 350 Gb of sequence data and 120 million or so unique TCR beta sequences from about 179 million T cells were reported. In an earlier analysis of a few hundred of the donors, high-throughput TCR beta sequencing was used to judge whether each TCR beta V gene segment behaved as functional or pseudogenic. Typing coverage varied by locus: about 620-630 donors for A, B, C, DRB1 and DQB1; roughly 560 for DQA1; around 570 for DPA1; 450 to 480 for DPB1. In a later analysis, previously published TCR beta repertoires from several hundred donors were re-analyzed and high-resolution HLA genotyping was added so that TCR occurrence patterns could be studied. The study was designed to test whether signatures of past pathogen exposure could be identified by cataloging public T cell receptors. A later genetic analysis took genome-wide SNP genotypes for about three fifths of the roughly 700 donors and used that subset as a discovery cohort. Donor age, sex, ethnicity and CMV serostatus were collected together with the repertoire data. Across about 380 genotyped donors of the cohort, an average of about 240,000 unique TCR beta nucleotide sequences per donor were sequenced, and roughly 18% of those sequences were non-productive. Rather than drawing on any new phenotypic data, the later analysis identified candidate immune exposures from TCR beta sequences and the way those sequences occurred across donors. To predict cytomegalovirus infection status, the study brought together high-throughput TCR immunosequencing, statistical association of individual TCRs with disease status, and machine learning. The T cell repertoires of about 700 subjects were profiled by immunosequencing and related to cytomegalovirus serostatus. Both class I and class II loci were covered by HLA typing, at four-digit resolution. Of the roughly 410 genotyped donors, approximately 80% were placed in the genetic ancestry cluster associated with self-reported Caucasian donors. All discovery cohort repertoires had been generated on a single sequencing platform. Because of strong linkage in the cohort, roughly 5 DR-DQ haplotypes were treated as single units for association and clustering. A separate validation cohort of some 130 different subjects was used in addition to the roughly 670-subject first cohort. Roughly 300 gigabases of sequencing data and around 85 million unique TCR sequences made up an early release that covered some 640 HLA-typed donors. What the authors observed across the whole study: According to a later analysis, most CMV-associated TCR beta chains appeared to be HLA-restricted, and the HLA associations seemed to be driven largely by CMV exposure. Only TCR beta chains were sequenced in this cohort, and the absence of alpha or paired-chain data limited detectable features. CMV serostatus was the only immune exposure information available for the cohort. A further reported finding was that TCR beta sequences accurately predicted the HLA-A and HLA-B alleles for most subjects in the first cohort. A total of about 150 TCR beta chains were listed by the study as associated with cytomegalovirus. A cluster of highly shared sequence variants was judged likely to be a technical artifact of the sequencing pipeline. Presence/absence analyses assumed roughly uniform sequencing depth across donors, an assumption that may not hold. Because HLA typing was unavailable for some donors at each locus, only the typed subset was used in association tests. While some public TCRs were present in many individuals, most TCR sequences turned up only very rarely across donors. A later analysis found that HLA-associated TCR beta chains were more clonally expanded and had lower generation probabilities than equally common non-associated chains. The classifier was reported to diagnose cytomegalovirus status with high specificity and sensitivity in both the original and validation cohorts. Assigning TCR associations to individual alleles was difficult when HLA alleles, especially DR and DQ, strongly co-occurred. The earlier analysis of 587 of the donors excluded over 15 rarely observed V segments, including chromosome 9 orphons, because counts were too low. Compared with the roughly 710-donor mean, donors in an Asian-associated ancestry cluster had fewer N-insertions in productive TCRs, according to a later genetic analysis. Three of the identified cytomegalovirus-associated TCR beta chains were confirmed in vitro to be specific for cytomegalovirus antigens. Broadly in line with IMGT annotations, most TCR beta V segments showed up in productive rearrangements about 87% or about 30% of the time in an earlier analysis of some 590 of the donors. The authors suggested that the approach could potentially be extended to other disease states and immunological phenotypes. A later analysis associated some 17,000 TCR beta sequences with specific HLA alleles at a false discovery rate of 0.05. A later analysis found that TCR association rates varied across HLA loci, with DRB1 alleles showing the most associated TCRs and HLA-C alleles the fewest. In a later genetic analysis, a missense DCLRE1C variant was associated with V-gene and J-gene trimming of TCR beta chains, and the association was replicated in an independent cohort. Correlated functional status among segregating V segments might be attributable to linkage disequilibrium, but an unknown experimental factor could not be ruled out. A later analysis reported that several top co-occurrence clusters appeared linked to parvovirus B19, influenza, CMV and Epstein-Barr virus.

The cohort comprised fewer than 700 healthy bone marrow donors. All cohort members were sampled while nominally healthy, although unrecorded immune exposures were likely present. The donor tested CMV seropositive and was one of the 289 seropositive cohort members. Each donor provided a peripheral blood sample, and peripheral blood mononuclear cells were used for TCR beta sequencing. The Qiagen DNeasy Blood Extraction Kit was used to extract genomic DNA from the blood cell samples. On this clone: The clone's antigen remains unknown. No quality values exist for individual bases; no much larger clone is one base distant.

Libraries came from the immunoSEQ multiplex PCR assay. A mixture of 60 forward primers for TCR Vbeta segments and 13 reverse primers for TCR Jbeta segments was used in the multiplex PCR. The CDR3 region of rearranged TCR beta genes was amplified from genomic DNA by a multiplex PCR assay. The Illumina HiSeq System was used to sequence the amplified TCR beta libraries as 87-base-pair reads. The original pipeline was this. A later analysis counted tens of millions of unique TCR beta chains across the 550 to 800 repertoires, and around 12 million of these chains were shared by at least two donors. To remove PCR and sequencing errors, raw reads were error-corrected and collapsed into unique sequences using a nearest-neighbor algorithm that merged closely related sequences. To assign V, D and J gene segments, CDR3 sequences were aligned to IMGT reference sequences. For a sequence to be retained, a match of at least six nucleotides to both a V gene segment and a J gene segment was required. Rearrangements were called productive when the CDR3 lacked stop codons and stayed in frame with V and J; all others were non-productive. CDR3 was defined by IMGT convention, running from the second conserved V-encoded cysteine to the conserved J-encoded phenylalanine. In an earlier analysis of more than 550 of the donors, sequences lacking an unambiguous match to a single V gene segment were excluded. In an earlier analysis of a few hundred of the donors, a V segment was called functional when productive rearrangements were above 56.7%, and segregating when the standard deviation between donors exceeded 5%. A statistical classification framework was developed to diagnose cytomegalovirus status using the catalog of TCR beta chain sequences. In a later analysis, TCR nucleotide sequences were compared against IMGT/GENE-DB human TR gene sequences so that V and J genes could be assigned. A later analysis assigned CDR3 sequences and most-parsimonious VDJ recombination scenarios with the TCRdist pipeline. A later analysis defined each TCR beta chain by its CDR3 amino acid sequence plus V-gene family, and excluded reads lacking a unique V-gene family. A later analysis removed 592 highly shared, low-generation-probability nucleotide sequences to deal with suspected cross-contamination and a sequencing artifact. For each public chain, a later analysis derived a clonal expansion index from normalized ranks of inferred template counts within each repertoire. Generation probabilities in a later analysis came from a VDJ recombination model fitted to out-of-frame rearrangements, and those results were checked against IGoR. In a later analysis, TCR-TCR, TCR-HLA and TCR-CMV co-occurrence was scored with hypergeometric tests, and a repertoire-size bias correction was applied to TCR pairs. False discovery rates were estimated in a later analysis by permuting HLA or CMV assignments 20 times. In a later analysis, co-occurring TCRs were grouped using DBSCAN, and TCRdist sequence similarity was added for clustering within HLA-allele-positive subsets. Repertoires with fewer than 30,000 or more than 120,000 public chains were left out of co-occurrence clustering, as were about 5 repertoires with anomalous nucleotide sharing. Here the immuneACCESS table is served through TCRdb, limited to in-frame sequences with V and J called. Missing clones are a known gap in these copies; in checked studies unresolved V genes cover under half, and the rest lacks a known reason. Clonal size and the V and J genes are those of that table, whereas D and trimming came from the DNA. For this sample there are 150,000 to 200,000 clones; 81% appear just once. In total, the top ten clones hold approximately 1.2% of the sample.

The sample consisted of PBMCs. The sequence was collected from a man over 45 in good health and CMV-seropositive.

CDR3 sequence: CASSQVLLAGGVYEQYF. The DNA sequence is given as TGCGCCAGCAGCCAAGTCCTTCTAGCGGGGGGGGTCTACGAGCAGTACTTC. The chain joins TRBV4-1 to TRBJ2-5, with 12 middle bases fitting TRBD2. The tail of the sequence fits TRBJ2-7 better, so the J call may be wrong. Reading the germline V gene gives CDR1 MGHRA and CDR2 YSYEKL. The CDR3 has 17 amino acids, counting the end cysteine and phenylalanine. Just the 51-base CDR3 DNA is kept, in frame starting at base 1.